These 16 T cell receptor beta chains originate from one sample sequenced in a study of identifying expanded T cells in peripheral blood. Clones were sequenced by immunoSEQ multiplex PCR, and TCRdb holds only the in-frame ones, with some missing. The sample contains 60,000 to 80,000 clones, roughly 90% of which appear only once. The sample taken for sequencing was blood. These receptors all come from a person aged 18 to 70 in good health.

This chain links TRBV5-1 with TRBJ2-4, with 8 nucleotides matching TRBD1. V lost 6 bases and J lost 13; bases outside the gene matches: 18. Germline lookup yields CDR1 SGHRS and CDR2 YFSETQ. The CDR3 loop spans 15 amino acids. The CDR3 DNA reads TGCGCCAGCACCTTATCCGGGACAGGACCTGATCCCCAGTACTTC. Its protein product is CASTLSGTGPDPQYF.

The CDR3 here is CATSESWGFGGELFF. CDR3 DNA sequence: TGTGCCACCAGCGAAAGTTGGGGATTTGGCGGGGAGCTGTTTTTT. The gene calls are TRBV15 and TRBJ2-2; D call uncertain. Trimming cost V 5 bases and J 7 bases, with 17 bases left between them. CDR1 and CDR2 from the germline V gene are LNHNV and YYDKDF (reference sequence). This CDR3 is built from 15 residues.

The CDR3 nucleotides read TGCGCCAGCAGCTCGGCACTAGCGAGTTCCTACAATGAGCAGTTCTTC. Its translation is CASSSALASSYNEQFF. V and J are TRBV5-1 and TRBJ2-1; TRBD2 matches at 7 bases. Trimming cost V 3 bases and J 1 base; bases outside gene matches: 7. The CDR3 length is 16 residues. Germline V lookup: CDR1 SGHRS, CDR2 YFSETQ.

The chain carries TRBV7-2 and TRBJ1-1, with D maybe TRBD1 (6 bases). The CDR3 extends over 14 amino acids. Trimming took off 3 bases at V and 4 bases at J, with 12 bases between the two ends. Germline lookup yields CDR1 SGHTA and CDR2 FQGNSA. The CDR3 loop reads CASSFEGGITEAFF. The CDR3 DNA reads TGTGCCAGCAGCTTTGAGGGGGGTATCACTGAAGCTTTCTTT.

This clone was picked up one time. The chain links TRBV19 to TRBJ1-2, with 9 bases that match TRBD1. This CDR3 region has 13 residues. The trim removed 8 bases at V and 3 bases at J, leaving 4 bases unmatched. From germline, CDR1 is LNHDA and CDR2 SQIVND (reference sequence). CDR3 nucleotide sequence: TGTGCCAGTCGGACAGGGGTGGACTATGGCTACACCTTC. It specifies CASRTGVDYGYTF.

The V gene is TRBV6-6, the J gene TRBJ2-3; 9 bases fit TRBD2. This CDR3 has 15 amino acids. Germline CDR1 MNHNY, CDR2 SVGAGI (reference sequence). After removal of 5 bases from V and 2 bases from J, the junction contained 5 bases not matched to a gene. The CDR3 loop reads CASSTLAGITDTQYF. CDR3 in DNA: TGTGCCAGCAGTACGCTAGCGGGAATCACAGATACGCAGTATTTT.

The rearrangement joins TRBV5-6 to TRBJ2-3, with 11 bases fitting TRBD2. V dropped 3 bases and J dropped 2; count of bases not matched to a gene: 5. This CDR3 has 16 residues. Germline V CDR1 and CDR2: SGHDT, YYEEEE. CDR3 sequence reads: CASSWIAGGPTDTQYF. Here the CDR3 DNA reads TGTGCCAGCAGCTGGATAGCGGGGGGGCCCACAGATACGCAGTATTTT. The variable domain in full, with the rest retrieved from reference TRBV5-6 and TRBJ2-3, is DAGVTQSPTHLIKTRGQQVTLRCSPKSGHDTVSWYQQALGQGPQFIFQYYEEEERQRGNFPDRFSGHQFPNYSSELNVNALLLGDSALYLCASSWIAGGPTDTQYFGPGTRLTVL.

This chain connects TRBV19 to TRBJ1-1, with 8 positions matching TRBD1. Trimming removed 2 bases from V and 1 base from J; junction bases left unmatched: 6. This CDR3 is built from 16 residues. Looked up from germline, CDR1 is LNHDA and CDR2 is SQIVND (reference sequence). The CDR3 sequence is CASSILLGQANTEAFF. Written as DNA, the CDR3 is TGTGCCAGTAGTATACTCCTGGGACAGGCGAACACTGAAGCTTTCTTT.

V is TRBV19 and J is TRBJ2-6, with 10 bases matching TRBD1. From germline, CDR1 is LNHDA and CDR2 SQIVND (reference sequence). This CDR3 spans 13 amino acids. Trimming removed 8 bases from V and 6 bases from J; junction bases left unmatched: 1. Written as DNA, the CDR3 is TGTGCCAGTCGACAGGGGGCGGCCAACGTCCTGACTTTC. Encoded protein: CASRQGAANVLTF.

Here the CDR3 DNA reads TGTGCCAGCACAAAGGGACAGGGAGACGAGCAGTACTTC. Its translation: CASTKGQGDEQYF. The chain employs TRBV6-6 and TRBJ2-5, with TRBD1 matching 9 bases. The tail of the sequence fits TRBJ2-7 better, so the J call may be wrong. Germline assignment: CDR1 MNHNY and CDR2 SVGAGI (reference sequence). The CDR3 length is 13 residues.

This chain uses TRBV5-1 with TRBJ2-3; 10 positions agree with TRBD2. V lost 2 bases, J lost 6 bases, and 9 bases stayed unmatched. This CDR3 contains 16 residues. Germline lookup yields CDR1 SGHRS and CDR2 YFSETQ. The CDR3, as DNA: TGCGCCAGCAGCTTCGGGATAGCGGGGGGCGGCGATACGCAGTATTTT. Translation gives CASSFGIAGGGDTQYF.

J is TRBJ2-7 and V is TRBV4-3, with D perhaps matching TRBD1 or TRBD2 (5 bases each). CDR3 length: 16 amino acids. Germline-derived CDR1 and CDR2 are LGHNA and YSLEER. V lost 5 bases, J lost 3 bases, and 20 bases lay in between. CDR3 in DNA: TGCGCCAGCAGCTTGGGGGACCGGGGCCGGATCTACGAGCAGTACTTC. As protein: CASSLGDRGRIYEQYF.

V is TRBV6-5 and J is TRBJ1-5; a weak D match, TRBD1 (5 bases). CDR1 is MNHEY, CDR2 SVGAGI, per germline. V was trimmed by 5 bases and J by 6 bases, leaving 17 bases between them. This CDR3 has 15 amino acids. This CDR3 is CASSTPSGVPQPQHF. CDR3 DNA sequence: TGTGCCAGCAGTACCCCCTCGGGGGTTCCTCAGCCCCAGCATTTT.

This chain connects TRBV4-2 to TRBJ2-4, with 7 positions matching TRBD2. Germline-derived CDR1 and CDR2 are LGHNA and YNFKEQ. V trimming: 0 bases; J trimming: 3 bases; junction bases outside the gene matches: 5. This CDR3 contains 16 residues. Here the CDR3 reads CASSQDTGGVKNIQYF. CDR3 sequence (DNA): TGTGCCAGCAGCCAAGATACGGGGGGAGTCAAAAACATTCAGTACTTC.

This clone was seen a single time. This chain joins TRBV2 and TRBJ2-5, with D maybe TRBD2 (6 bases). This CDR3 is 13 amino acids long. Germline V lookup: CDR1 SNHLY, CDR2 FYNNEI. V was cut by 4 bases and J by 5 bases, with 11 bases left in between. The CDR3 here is CASSGLRGETQYF. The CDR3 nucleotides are TGTGCCAGCAGTGGACTCCGGGGGGAGACCCAGTACTTC.

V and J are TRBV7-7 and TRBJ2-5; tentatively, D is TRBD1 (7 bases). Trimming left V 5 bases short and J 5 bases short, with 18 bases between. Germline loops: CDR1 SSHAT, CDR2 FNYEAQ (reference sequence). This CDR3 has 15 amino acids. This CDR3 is CASSNPGGTWETQYF. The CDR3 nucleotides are TGTGCCAGCAGCAACCCAGGGGGGACCTGGGAGACCCAGTACTTC.